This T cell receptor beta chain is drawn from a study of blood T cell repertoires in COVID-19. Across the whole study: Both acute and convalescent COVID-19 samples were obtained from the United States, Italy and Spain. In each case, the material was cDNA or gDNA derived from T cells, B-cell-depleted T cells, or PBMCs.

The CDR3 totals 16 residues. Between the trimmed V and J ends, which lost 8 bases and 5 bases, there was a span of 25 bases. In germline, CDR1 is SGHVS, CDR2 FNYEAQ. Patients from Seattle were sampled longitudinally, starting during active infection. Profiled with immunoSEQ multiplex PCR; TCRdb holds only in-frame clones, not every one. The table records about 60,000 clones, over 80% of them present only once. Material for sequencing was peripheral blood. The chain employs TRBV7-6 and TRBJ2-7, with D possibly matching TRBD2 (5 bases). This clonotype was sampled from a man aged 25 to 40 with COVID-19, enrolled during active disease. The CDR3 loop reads CASGGGGGPNLHEQYF. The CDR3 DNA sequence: TGTGCCAGCGGTGGAGGAGGCGGCCCAAATTTACACGAGCAGTACTTC.